This TCR beta chain originates from a study of post-analysis software for immune sequencing data. Turning to this clonotype: As yet, its antigen is unknown. A read error is possible here, since a much larger clone lies one base away.

Built from TCR beta cDNA, the libraries had unique molecular identifiers in them. Each CDR3 protein gets one entry after TCRdb re-called the PCR reads with MiXCR. The table lists approximately 250,000 distinct CDR3 sequences, 36% of them singletons. Germline CDR1 and CDR2: DFQATT and SNEGSKA (reference sequence). The CDR3 is made up of 16 amino acids. The V and J ends lost 0 bases and 3 bases, in that order; junction bases with no gene match: 8. Study-level findings and limits: Roughly 5 TRBV segments, including TRBV5-6, TRBV5-1 and TRBV20-1, were more frequent in patients than controls.

The sequence was obtained from a girl between 5 and 17 years old with multiple sclerosis. The chain is built from TRBV20-1 and TRBJ2-4; TRBD1 matches at 7 bases. The sample comprised blood. The DNA for the CDR3 is TGCAGTGCTAGAGATCAGCAGGGGGATGTCAAAAACATTCAGTACTTC. It translates to CSARDQQGDVKNIQYF.